This T cell receptor (beta chain) was documented in a study of radiation and T cells in renal cell carcinoma. Study results and caveats: In blood, top tumor clones expanded by 2 weeks, shrinking by 4. Pretreatment tumor biopsies were lacking, so baseline clonotypes are unknown.

Time point in this sample: blood 4 weeks post-SBRT, at nephrectomy. The treatment denotes: 15 Gy SBRT to primary tumor, nephrectomy 4 weeks later. Nephrectomy followed 15 Gy stereotactic body radiation by 4 weeks. The patient's renal cell carcinoma had clear cell pathology. On this clone: The antigen is not known.

Per germline, CDR1 MNHNS and CDR2 SASEGT. Trimming cost V 0 bases and J 5 bases, with 10 bases left between them. The CDR3 covers 14 residues. Using immunoSEQ multiplex PCR, the repertoire was profiled, and TCRdb retains in-frame clones only, with some absent. This table has tens of thousands of clones, about 74% appearing once. This TCR came from a man aged 55-75 years with renal cell carcinoma. This rearrangement joins TRBV6-1 to TRBJ1-2; D remains ambiguous. This specimen consisted of blood, obtained from a patient whose treatment included radiotherapy and nephrectomy. The CDR3, as DNA: TGTGCCAGCAGTGAAGCGGCCGCAGTATATGGCTACACCTTC. Protein sequence: CASSEAAAVYGYTF.